This is a list of T cell receptor beta chains from one sample in a study of cytomegalovirus exposure and HLA in healthy donors. Profiled with immunoSEQ multiplex PCR; TCRdb holds only in-frame clones, not every one. The sample lists roughly 100,000 clones, 70% to 75% occurring once. Sequencing used PBMCs. These TCRs come from a female donor in good health and CMV-seronegative. CDR3s leave out the opening cysteine and the closing phenylalanine or tryptophan. The order of the fields is CDR3 protein, CDR3 length, V gene.

AISERGGRSYEQY	13	TRBV10-3
ASSLTDMNTEAF	12	TRBV7-9
ASSPRRLPDTQY	12	TRBV27
ASSLDGFRTDTQY	13	TRBV11-2
ASSLRGRNTEAF	12	TRBV13
ASSQVAGGPYEQY	13	TRBV4-1
AWSVNQGRKAF	11	TRBV30
ASRRLAQNTGELF	13	TRBV7-8
ASSQGLAGLPGTGELF	16	TRBV18
ASSLSFQRELREQF	14	TRBV7-3
ASGRPGGTEAF	11	TRBV19
ASSLARDRFFREQY	14	TRBV27
ASSPTTGDYGYT	12	TRBV5-1
ASSLSGDNTGELF	13	TRBV7-6
ASSKRLAGGLPNEQF	15	TRBV11-3
ASSLSPVPTSVGYEQY	16	TRBV18
ASSLGGSGSSEQY	13	TRBV7-6
ASSGTGYEQY	10	TRBV5-6
ASSTTRSGRGYEQY	14	TRBV27
ASSLLGPGPQH	11	TRBV27
ASSVSVTDRVGYGYT	15	TRBV2
ASSPSTLAEQY	11	TRBV7-6
AWSQEGSEQY	10	TRBV30
ASSLVRGSEQY	11	TRBV7-2
ASSQDSRLAGYEQY	14	TRBV4-3
ASSQGTSGRAYEQF	14	TRBV4-1
ASSFRVHNSPLH	12	TRBV28
ASSLYGRETQY	11	TRBV5-1
ASSPRIGGGEQY	12	TRBV18
ATSRDPGMNTEAF	13	TRBV15
ASNGGRAGELF	11	TRBV9
ASSLATGAAF	10	TRBV11-3
SVTIRAQGLNTEAF	14	TRBV29-1
ASGSTSGRIYSEQF	14	TRBV12-5
ASSALTSLGQETQY	14	TRBV6-1
ASKPGVDTFQETQY	14	TRBV5-4
ASSYVGGGEQF	11	TRBV5-1